This T cell receptor (beta chain) appears in the sequencing data of a study of CD8 T cells in ankylosing spondylitis (dated by TCRdb to 2015 to 2018). Regarding the research as a whole: T cell receptor beta repertoires were profiled in healthy donors and ankylosing spondylitis patients so that disease-linked TCR variants could be found. Samples of peripheral blood were taken, and for ankylosing spondylitis patients, synovial fluid was collected as well. The full study cohort was made up of about two dozen ankylosing spondylitis patients and 108 healthy donors. Paper-wide results and their limitations: In peripheral blood, the disease-linked clones were found at relatively low frequencies and had a CD8+ phenotype. Some motif variants had previously been reported in the synovial fluid and blood of reactive arthritis patients, which suggests shared mechanisms of disease initiation. A TCR beta motif made up of several highly homologous amino acid variants appeared to be characteristic of blood from ankylosing spondylitis patients. Significant enrichment of the disease-linked clones was reported in matched synovial fluid samples from ankylosing spondylitis patients.

This clonotype came up many times. Its antigen specificity is not known. Base qualities are not recorded, but no much larger clone differs from it by a single base. This sample was sequenced with an Illumina HiSeq 2500. Quantitative 5'-RACE with molecular barcodes was the method used to prepare the TCR beta libraries. The authors' analysis ran thus. A new computational method, built on a probabilistic model of VDJ rearrangement, was used to identify disease-linked TCR variants. TCRdb handled the public reads itself, with Q25 trimming in fastp and clone calling in MiXCR, and kept productive beta chains. Each CDR3 protein appears once, grouped with its most common genes and DNA. What appears here as the V and J calls and clone size reflects TCRdb's work, not the paper's. This sample gives more than 150,000 distinct CDR3 sequences in total; around 10% of them show up just once. About 28% of the sample belongs to the ten largest clones.

This clonotype was sampled from a male donor with ankylosing spondylitis or in good health (not recorded which). The specimen sequenced was blood, either unsorted or a sorted T cell fraction (not recorded which).

The CDR3 region has the sequence CASSPVQGTEAFF. The DNA sequence reads TGTGCCAGCAGCCCGGTCCAAGGCACTGAAGCTTTCTTT. In this chain, TRBV4-2 is recombined with TRBJ1-1; the D gene is not confidently resolved. Taken from cysteine to phenylalanine, the CDR3 has 13 residues. Kept here is only the CDR3 DNA, which spans 39 bases and is read in frame from base 1. V and J are truncated by 4 bases and 4 bases respectively, leaving an intervening sequence of 10 bases. Reading the germline V gene gives CDR1 LGHNA and CDR2 YNFKEQ.